This T cell receptor beta chain emerged from a study of T-cell memory formation after mild COVID-19. Whole-study findings and limits: Those CD4+ clones that contracted were mainly in CM and EM (CD8+ ones in EMRA).

With respect to this clonotype: The target antigen is unknown.

TCRdb used MiXCR to reprocess the 5' RACE reads, holding one entry per CDR3 protein. The sample has about 320,000 distinct CDR3 sequences; roughly 13% are singletons. This CDR3 has 15 residues. V was cut by 5 bases and J by 2 bases, with 16 bases left in between. This TCR was recovered from a man between 18 and 29 years old who had mild COVID-19 (a few samples of this study predate the infection). Cell type and time point are not known. Sequences were obtained from PBMCs or a T cell subset sorted from them (not recorded which). The chain carries TRBV12-3 or TRBV12-4 and TRBJ2-7, with D possibly called TRBD1 or TRBD2 (5 bases each). CDR3: CASSPGADTPYEQYF. In nucleotides, the CDR3 is TGTGCCAGCAGTCCCGGGGCGGACACTCCCTACGAGCAGTACTTC.